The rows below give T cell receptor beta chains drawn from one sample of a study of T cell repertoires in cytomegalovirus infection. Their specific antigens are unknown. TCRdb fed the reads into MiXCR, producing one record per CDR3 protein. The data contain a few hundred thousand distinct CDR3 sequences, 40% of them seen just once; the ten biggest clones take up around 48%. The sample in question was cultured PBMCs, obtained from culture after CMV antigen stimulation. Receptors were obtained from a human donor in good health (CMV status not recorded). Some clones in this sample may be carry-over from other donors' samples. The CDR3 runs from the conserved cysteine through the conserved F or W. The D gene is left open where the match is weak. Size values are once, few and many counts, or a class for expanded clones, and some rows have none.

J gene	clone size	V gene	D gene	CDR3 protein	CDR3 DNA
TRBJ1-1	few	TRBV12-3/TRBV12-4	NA	CASSPIWGGRGTEAFF	TGTGCCAGCAGCCCAATCTGGGGGGGCCGTGGCACTGAAGCTTTCTTT
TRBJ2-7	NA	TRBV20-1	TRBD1	CSALGTGGFREQYF	TGCAGTGCCTTAGGGACAGGGGGTTTTCGGGAGCAGTACTTC
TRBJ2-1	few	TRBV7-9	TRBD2	CASSPLAGGPHNEQFF	TGTGCCAGCAGCCCACTAGCGGGAGGGCCCCACAATGAGCAGTTCTTC
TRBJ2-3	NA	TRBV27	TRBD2	CASIRTSGRAGDTQYF	TGTGCCAGCATTAGGACTAGCGGGAGGGCCGGGGATACGCAGTATTTT
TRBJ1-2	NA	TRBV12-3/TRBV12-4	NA	CASSYTGFLIGYTF	TGTGCCAGCAGTTATACGGGATTCCTGATTGGCTACACCTTC
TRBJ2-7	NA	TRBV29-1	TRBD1	CSVGRRAGGEQYF	TGCAGCGTTGGGCGCCGGGCAGGGGGCGAGCAGTACTTC
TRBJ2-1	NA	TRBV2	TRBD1	CVSSPGTGNNEQFF	TGTGTCAGCAGTCCAGGGACAGGAAACAATGAGCAGTTCTTC
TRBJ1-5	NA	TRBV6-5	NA	CASRTRNDYSNQPQHF	TGTGCCAGCAGGACCCGGAACGACTATAGCAATCAGCCCCAGCATTTT
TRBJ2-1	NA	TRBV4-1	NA	CASSQRTGLTYNEQFF	TGCGCCAGCAGCCAAAGGACAGGACTAACCTACAATGAGCAGTTCTTC
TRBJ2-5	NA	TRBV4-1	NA	CASSQDVRLETQYF	TGCGCCAGCAGCCAAGATGTGAGGTTAGAGACCCAGTACTTC
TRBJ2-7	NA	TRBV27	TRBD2	CASSVTSGGASYEQYF	TGTGCCAGCAGTGTAACTAGCGGGGGGGCATCCTACGAGCAGTACTTC
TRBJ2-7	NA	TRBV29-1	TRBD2	CSVLGLAGTYEQYF	TGCAGCGTTCTGGGACTAGCGGGCACCTACGAGCAGTACTTC